This passage covers 7 T cell receptor beta chains from one sample sequenced in a study of blood T cell repertoires in COVID-19. The table came from immunoSEQ multiplex PCR; TCRdb's copy has only in-frame clones and leaves some out. The repertoire consists of about 310,000 clones, with 70% to 90% occurring once and the leading ten covering over 8%. Sample: PBMCs or T cells enriched from blood (not recorded which). These receptors originate from a woman aged 40-49 years who had recovered from COVID-19.

The V call is TRBV11-2, the J call TRBJ2-7; TRBD2 agrees at 9 bases. Germline V gives CDR1 SGHAT, CDR2 FQNNGV. The CDR3 consists of 14 residues. The junction had 5 bases not matched to a gene; V was cut back by 2 bases and J by 6 bases. The CDR3 reads CASSLILAGSEQYF. The CDR3 nucleotides read TGTGCCAGCAGCTTAATCCTAGCGGGATCCGAGCAGTACTTC.

This clone was detected only a few times. The gene calls are TRBV15 and TRBJ2-6; D is perhaps TRBD1 (5 bases). Deletions cut 8 bases from V and 0 bases from J, with 11 bases between. Germline-derived CDR1 and CDR2 are LNHNV and YYDKDF (reference sequence). The CDR3 has 15 residues. CDR3: CATSGQSSGANVLTF. DNA of the CDR3: TGTGCCACCTCAGGGCAGAGCTCTGGGGCCAACGTCCTGACTTTC.

The chain recombines TRBV6-5 with TRBJ1-5; tentative D call: TRBD1 (5 bases). Germline loops: CDR1 MNHEY, CDR2 SVGAGI. This CDR3 has 12 residues. Trimming removed 8 bases at V and 4 bases at J, with 9 bases between. CDR3 sequence (DNA): TGTGCCAGCGGAACAGGAAATCAGCCCCAGCATTTT. Amino acids: CASGTGNQPQHF.

The chain links TRBV4-3 to TRBJ2-7; D remains ambiguous. Trimming removed 4 bases at V and 6 bases at J, with 10 bases between. CDR3 size: 12 residues. CDR1 is LGHNA, CDR2 YSLEER, per germline. This CDR3 is CASSLVGGEQYF. The CDR3 nucleotides read TGCGCCAGCAGCCTTGTAGGCGGCGAGCAGTACTTC.

This chain joins TRBV5-6 and TRBJ1-6; 9 bases align to TRBD1. V lost 1 base to trimming and J lost 5 bases; unmatched junction nucleotides: 4. CDR3 length: 16 residues. CDR1 is SGHDT and CDR2 is YYEEEE in the germline V gene. The CDR3 nucleotides are TGTGCCAGCAGCTTGACAGGGGGCTACAATAATTCACCCCTCCACTTT. Its protein product is CASSLTGGYNNSPLHF. The full variable domain, with the rest looked up from reference TRBV5-6 and TRBJ1-6, is DAGVTQSPTHLIKTRGQQVTLRCSPKSGHDTVSWYQQALGQGPQFIFQYYEEEERQRGNFPDRFSGHQFPNYSSELNVNALLLGDSALYLCASSLTGGYNNSPLHFGNGTRLTVT.

The J gene is TRBJ1-2, the V gene TRBV5-1; 8 positions agree with TRBD1. CDR1 SGHRS and CDR2 YFSETQ come from the germline V gene. V lost 4 bases, J lost 2 bases, and 10 bases stayed unmatched. The CDR3 contains 16 residues. The CDR3 bases are TGCGCCAGCAGCAAAGGACAGGGCGGTTCCAACTATGGCTACACCTTC. Its protein product is CASSKGQGGSNYGYTF.

This chain links TRBV19 with TRBJ2-7, with D tentatively TRBD1 (6 bases). The germline V gene encodes CDR1 LNHDA and CDR2 SQIVND (reference sequence). The CDR3 length is 12 residues. V was pared by 11 bases and J by 4 bases, with 15 bases between. The CDR3: CASQGGFYEQYF. The CDR3 DNA is TGTGCCTCCCAAGGGGGATTTTACGAGCAGTACTTC.